What follows are 21 T cell receptor beta chains derived from one specimen sequenced in a study of T cells in Graves' hyperthyroidism and ophthalmopathy. The investigators amplified TCR beta CDR3 regions from RNA transcripts. In the first-round RT-PCR of the TCR CDR3, the HTBI primer set was used. TCRdb used MiXCR to reprocess the multiplex PCR reads, holding one entry per CDR3 protein. Of under 550,000 distinct CDR3 sequences listed, nearly 20% are singletons. The sample was blood. All receptors come from a man aged 35-49 years with Graves' ophthalmopathy.

Concerning this clonotype: Given a much more abundant clone one base away, this may be a read error. This sequence joins TRBV2 and TRBJ2-1, with D maybe TRBD2 (6 bases). Per the germline V gene, CDR1 is SNHLY and CDR2 is FYNNEI. Deletions cut 8 bases from V and 0 bases from J, with 17 bases between. CDR3 size: 16 residues. The CDR3 sequence: CASLSQAGLSYNEQFF. For the CDR3, the DNA is TGTGCCAGCCTATCCCAGGCGGGGCTCTCCTACAATGAGCAGTTCTTC.

To note about this clonotype: This may stem from a read error, because a much larger clone lies one nucleotide away. The chain carries TRBV7-9 and TRBJ2-7, with TRBD1 matching 10 bases. Germline CDR1 reads SEHNR; CDR2 reads FQNEAQ (reference sequence). The CDR3 contains 16 residues. CDR3 protein: CASSQLGQGDSYQQYF. The CDR3 region has the DNA TGTGCCAGCAGCCAATTAGGACAGGGGGACTCCTACCAGCAGTACTTC.

On this clonotype itself: Possible read error: a much larger clone is one base away. This chain uses TRBV7-9 with TRBJ2-7; 9 nucleotides agree with TRBD2. The CDR3 covers 17 residues. CDR1 is SEHNR and CDR2 is FQNEAQ in the germline V gene (reference sequence). The CDR3 region is CANSSGSGGHSSYEQYF. For the CDR3, the DNA is TGTGCCAACAGCTCGGGTAGCGGGGGCCATAGCTCCTACGAGCAGTACTTC.

The table lists this clonotype with a few counts. This chain joins TRBV19 and TRBJ1-2, with D maybe TRBD1 (5 bases). Germline V gene lookup returns CDR1 LNHDA and CDR2 SQIVND (reference sequence). This CDR3 is built from 13 residues. The V gene lost 8 bases and the J gene lost 6 bases, with 16 bases spanning the gap. The CDR3 DNA reads as TGTGCCAGTGGTGCAGGGCTACTGCATGGCTACACCTTC. Its protein product is CASGAGLLHGYTF.

The table lists this clonotype with a few counts. The CDR3 nucleotides are TGTGCCAGCAGCTTATCCTCGGGACATATCACAGATACGCAGTATTTT. Translated: CASSLSSGHITDTQYF. This rearrangement joins TRBV7-9 to TRBJ2-3; the D gene is possibly TRBD1 (6 bases). Trimming took off 2 bases at V and 2 bases at J, with 14 bases between the two ends. Germline V gene sequence: CDR1 SEHNR, CDR2 FQNEAQ (reference sequence). The CDR3 has 16 residues.

This clonotype turned up a few times. V is TRBV3-1 and J is TRBJ1-4, with 9 nucleotides matching TRBD1. V lost 4 bases to trimming and J lost 10 bases; unmatched junction nucleotides: 10. The CDR3 is 15 amino acids. Germline V CDR1 and CDR2: LGHDT, YNNKEL (reference sequence). The CDR3 sequence is CASSPRTGEALKLFF. In DNA form, the CDR3 reads TGTGCCAGCAGCCCGAGGACAGGGGAGGCCCTAAAACTGTTTTTT.

V is TRBV6-1 and J is TRBJ2-1; D gene unclear. V gave up 3 bases and J gave up 2 bases, with 11 bases separating them. The CDR3 spans 15 residues. Germline CDR1 MNHNS, CDR2 SASEGT. The DNA for the CDR3 is TGTGCCAGCAGTGACGGTACCTTAGCCTACAATGAGCAGTTCTTC. It is translated as CASSDGTLAYNEQFF.

The CDR3 DNA follows: TGCAGTGCTAGGAATCCGGACGCCTACACTGAAGCTTTCTTT. Its protein is CSARNPDAYTEAFF. This chain connects TRBV20-1 to TRBJ1-1; no clear D gene. V lost 3 bases and J lost 3, with 14 bases in between. The CDR3 totals 14 residues. Germline loops: CDR1 DFQATT, CDR2 SNEGSKA (reference sequence).

Concerning this clonotype: Its ends do not fully match the called genes, so a read error is possible. V and J are TRBV7-9 and TRBJ2-1, with TRBD1 as a possible D gene (5 bases). Per the germline V gene, CDR1 is SEHNR and CDR2 is FQNEAQ (reference sequence). The CDR3 covers 14 residues. The CDR3 coding sequence is TGTGCCAGCAGCCCCAGGGCCTCCCACAATGAGCAGTTCTTC. Translation gives CASSPRASHNEQFF.

The genes are TRBV20-1 and TRBJ1-3; maybe TRBD1 (5 bases). The CDR3 totals 15 residues. The V gene lost 4 bases and the J gene lost 5 bases, with 18 bases spanning the gap. CDR1 is DFQATT, CDR2 SNEGSKA, per germline (reference sequence). The CDR3 nucleotides are TGCAGTGCTACGTTCGTTTTATCAGGGCGAAACACCATATATTTT. Its protein is CSATFVLSGRNTIYF.

This rearrangement joins TRBV12-3 or TRBV12-4 to TRBJ2-1; 10 positions match TRBD2. V lost 7 bases and J lost 8; bases outside the gene matches: 11. This CDR3 is built from 15 residues. CDR3 sequence (DNA): TGTGCCAGCAACCTTAGCGGGGGGCCTGTTGATGAGCAGTTCTTC. It codes for CASNLSGGPVDEQFF.

This clonotype was detected many times. The CDR3 nucleotides are TGTGCCAGCAGTTTAACAGGATCCTACGAGCAGTACTTC. It yields the protein CASSLTGSYEQYF. V is TRBV12-3 or TRBV12-4 and J is TRBJ2-7, with TRBD1 as a possible D gene (5 bases). The CDR3 covers 13 residues. V shed 2 bases and J shed 1 base, with 6 bases lying between them.

This clonotype was seen only a few times. The gene calls are TRBV5-8 and TRBJ2-1; D may match TRBD1 or TRBD2 (5 bases each). The V gene lost 0 bases and the J gene lost 10 bases, with 20 bases spanning the gap. CDR1 and CDR2 (germline): SGHTS, YDEGEE. The CDR3 is 16 amino acids. CDR3 DNA sequence: TGTGCCAGCAGCTTGGTGGGCGGCATCTCTCGGGACGAGCAGTTCTTC. Translating gives CASSLVGGISRDEQFF.

This chain uses TRBV4-3 with TRBJ2-2; 7 positions agree with TRBD1. After removal of 1 base from V and 5 bases from J, the junction contained 4 bases not matched to a gene. Per the germline V gene, CDR1 is LGHNA and CDR2 is YSLEER. This CDR3 region has 15 residues. The CDR3 spells CASSQGGQATGELFF. The CDR3 DNA reads as TGCGCCAGCAGCCAAGGAGGACAGGCAACCGGGGAGCTGTTTTTT.

The chain couples TRBV12-3 or TRBV12-4 to TRBJ1-1, with a possible D match to TRBD1 (5 bases). The CDR3 spans 16 residues. Between the trimmed V and J ends, which lost 4 bases and 5 bases, there was a span of 20 bases. This CDR3 is CASSSPGRTQRTEAFF. The DNA for the CDR3 is TGTGCCAGCAGTTCCCCCGGACGGACACAACGGACTGAAGCTTTCTTT.

The chain is built from TRBV9 and TRBJ1-1; TRBD1 agrees at 8 bases. In germline, CDR1 is SGDLS, CDR2 YYNGEE. CDR3 length: 16 amino acids. J gave up 5 bases and V 2 bases, and 11 bases lay outside the gene matches. The CDR3 is CASSVGPTGGGTEAFF. CDR3 nucleotide sequence: TGTGCCAGCAGCGTGGGACCTACAGGGGGGGGAACTGAAGCTTTCTTT.

V gene TRBV5-1 combines with J gene TRBJ2-3, with D uncertain. The CDR3 is 16 residues long. V shed 0 bases and J shed 4 bases, with 15 bases lying between them. CDR1 is SGHRS, CDR2 YFSETQ, per germline. CDR3 loop: CASSLEGPFGSDTQYF. The CDR3 nucleotides read TGCGCCAGCAGCTTGGAAGGCCCTTTTGGATCAGATACGCAGTATTTT. Using reference TRBV5-1 and TRBJ2-3 for the parts outside the CDR3, the full variable domain is KAGVTQTPRYLIKTRGQQVTLSCSPISGHRSVSWYQQTPGQGLQFLFEYFSETQRNKGNFPGRFSGRQFSNSRSEMNVSTLELGDSALYLCASSLEGPFGSDTQYFGPGTRLTVL.

V is TRBV20-1 and J is TRBJ2-3, with D unclear. CDR1 is DFQATT, CDR2 SNEGSKA, per germline (reference sequence). The length of the CDR3 is 11 residues. Trimming cost V 3 bases and J 2 bases, with 3 bases left between them. The CDR3 coding sequence is TGCAGTGCTAGTAACACAGATACGCAGTATTTT. As protein: CSASNTDTQYF.

This clonotype was counted only a few times. The V and J genes are TRBV5-4 and TRBJ2-3, with TRBD2 identical over 9 bases. CDR3 length: 17 amino acids. Germline trimming cut 7 bases from V and 0 bases from J; bases unmatched to any gene: 12. Germline CDR1 is SGHNT and CDR2 is YYREEE (reference sequence). The CDR3 is CASSLSGGPVSTDTQYF. CDR3 nucleotide sequence: TGTGCCAGCTCTCTTAGCGGGGGCCCCGTAAGCACAGATACGCAGTATTTT.

V usage is TRBV9 and J usage is TRBJ1-2; perhaps TRBD1 as D (6 bases). Deletions cut 0 bases from V and 1 base from J, with 10 bases between. Looked up from germline, CDR1 is SGDLS and CDR2 is YYNGEE. This CDR3 region has 15 residues. CDR3 nucleotides: TGTGCCAGCAGCGTAGAGAGGGGGGATAACTATGGCTACACCTTC. Encoded protein: CASSVERGDNYGYTF.

This clonotype was seen ten or more times. V gene TRBV30 combines with J gene TRBJ1-2; D may be TRBD1 (6 bases). V gave up 8 bases and J gave up 2 bases, with 12 bases separating them. The CDR3 sequence is 12 residues long. Germline CDR1 and CDR2: GTSNPN and SVGIG (reference sequence). As DNA, the CDR3 is TGTGCCGGAGAAACAGGGAACTATGGCTACACCTTC. This gives the protein CAGETGNYGYTF. Together with reference TRBV30 and TRBJ1-2, the CDR3 gives the full variable domain: SQTIHQWPATLVQPVGSPLSLECTVEGTSNPNLYWYRQAAGRGLQLLFYSVGIGQISSEVPQNLSASRPQDRQFILSSKKLLLSDSGFYLCAGETGNYGYTFGSGTRLTVV.